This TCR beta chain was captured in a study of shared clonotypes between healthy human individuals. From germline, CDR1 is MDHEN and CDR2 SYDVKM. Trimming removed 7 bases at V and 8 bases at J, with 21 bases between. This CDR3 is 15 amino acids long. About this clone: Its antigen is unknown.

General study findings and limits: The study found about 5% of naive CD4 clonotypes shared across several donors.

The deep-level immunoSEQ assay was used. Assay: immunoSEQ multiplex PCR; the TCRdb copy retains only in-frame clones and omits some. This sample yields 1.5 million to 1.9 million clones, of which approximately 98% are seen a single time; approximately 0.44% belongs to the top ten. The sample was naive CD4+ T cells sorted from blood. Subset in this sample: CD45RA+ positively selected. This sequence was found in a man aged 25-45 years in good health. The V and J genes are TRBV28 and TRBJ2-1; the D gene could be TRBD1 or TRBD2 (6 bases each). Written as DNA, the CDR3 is TGTGCCAGCACTCCGCCGGGGGCCCCACGGGATGAGCAGTTCTTC. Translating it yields CASTPPGAPRDEQFF. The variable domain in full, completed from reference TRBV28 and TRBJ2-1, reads DVKVTQSSRYLVKRTGEKVFLECVQDMDHENMFWYRQDPGLGLRLIYFSYDVKMKEKGDIPEGYSVSREKKERFSLILESASTNQTSMYLCASTPPGAPRDEQFFGPGTRLTVL.